Shown below are 18 T cell receptor beta chains from a single sample sequenced in a study of T cell responses to AZD1222 COVID-19 vaccine. The data were produced by immunoSEQ multiplex PCR, yet TCRdb's version contains in-frame clones alone and is incomplete. The table has 98,000 or so clones, about 89% seen once. The sequencing here drew on peripheral blood, taken on day 0 of AZD1222 vaccination. These receptors originate from an adult in good health.

The chain employs TRBV19 and TRBJ2-2, with no clear D. Germline V lookup: CDR1 LNHDA, CDR2 SQIVND (reference sequence). CDR3 length: 15 residues. Trimming took 1 base from V and 1 from J, leaving 7 bases between them. The CDR3 loop reads CASSIVNRNTGELFF. The CDR3 DNA follows: TGTGCCAGTAGTATAGTCAACAGGAACACCGGGGAGCTGTTTTTT.

The chain combines TRBV6-5 with TRBJ2-2; D is ambiguous. Germline V lookup: CDR1 MNHEY, CDR2 SVGAGI. This CDR3 spans 14 amino acids. Trimming left V 0 bases short and J 6 bases short, with 8 bases between. This CDR3 reads CASSYSDGPGELFF. Written as DNA, the CDR3 is TGTGCCAGCAGTTACTCCGACGGACCCGGGGAGCTGTTTTTT.

This clone was observed once. The chain combines TRBV7-9 with TRBJ1-6; TRBD1 might be the D (5 bases). Trimming removed 5 bases from V and 12 bases from J, with 17 bases in between. The CDR3 spans 14 residues. Germline CDR1 reads SEHNR; CDR2 reads FQNEAQ (reference sequence). CDR3 sequence reads: CASSPGATRGPLHF. The CDR3, as DNA: TGTGCCAGCAGCCCCGGGGCCACCAGAGGACCCCTCCACTTT.

The CDR3 coding sequence is TGTGCCATCAGTACCCTTGGACAGGGGGCGACGGATACGCAGTATTTT. Its translation: CAISTLGQGATDTQYF. The chain joins TRBV10-3 to TRBJ2-3, with 11 bases lining up with TRBD1. Trimming removed 5 bases from V and 6 bases from J; junction bases left unmatched: 10. The CDR3 contains 16 residues. CDR1 is ENHRY, CDR2 SYGVKD, per germline.

The chain couples TRBV5-4 to TRBJ1-2; tentatively, D is TRBD1 (5 bases). The CDR3 extends over 13 amino acids. Between the trimmed V and J ends, which lost 2 bases and 7 bases, there was a span of 12 bases. Germline V gives CDR1 SGHNT, CDR2 YYREEE (reference sequence). CDR3 residues: CASSFWGDSGYTF. DNA of the CDR3: TGTGCCAGCAGCTTTTGGGGGGATTCTGGCTACACCTTC.

This clone was counted a single time. The V gene is TRBV5-6, the J gene TRBJ1-2; TRBD1 is a possible D gene (5 bases). The CDR3 runs to 16 residues. Germline lookup yields CDR1 SGHDT and CDR2 YYEEEE. Trimming shortened V by 3 bases and J by 0 bases, and 15 bases separated the two germline ends. The CDR3 DNA reads as TGTGCCAGCAGCTATGGACACGGAGGTTCTAACTATGGCTACACCTTC. It is translated as CASSYGHGGSNYGYTF.

V usage is TRBV6-5 and J usage is TRBJ1-6; maybe TRBD1 (5 bases). The germline V gene has CDR1 MNHEY and CDR2 SVGAGI. This CDR3 has 15 amino acids. The V end was cut by 7 bases, the J end by 6 bases, with 16 bases between. DNA of the CDR3: TGTGCCAGCAAAGCGGGGCTGCCGCGTAATTCACCCCTCCACTTT. It codes for CASKAGLPRNSPLHF.

This clone has a handful of counts. This rearrangement joins TRBV3-1 (or the pseudogene TRBV3-2) to TRBJ2-5; perhaps TRBD1 as D (6 bases). The CDR3 runs 16 residues. Trimming removed 4 bases at V and 3 bases at J, with 18 bases between. Per germline, CDR1 LGHDT and CDR2 YNNKEL (reference sequence). CDR3 sequence reads: CASSLLAGGVKETQYF. CDR3 nucleotide sequence: TGTGCCAGCAGCCTCCTGGCTGGGGGCGTAAAAGAGACCCAGTACTTC.

In its sample, this clone was seen once. The CDR3 spells CASSLQGGSTDTQYF. Written as DNA, the CDR3 is TGTGCCAGCAGTTTACAGGGGGGGAGCACAGATACGCAGTATTTT. V is TRBV5-4 and J is TRBJ2-3, with D perhaps matching TRBD1 (8 bases). V was pared by 5 bases and J by 0 bases, with 13 bases between. Germline V gene sequence: CDR1 SGHNT, CDR2 YYREEE (reference sequence). The CDR3 consists of 15 residues.

The V gene is TRBV2, the J gene TRBJ1-3, with D tentatively TRBD1 (5 bases). Looked up from germline, CDR1 is SNHLY and CDR2 is FYNNEI. Trimming stripped 5 bases from V and 0 bases from J, with 11 bases between. The length of the CDR3 is 15 residues. For the CDR3, the DNA is TGTGCCAGCAGTACCGACAGTGCCTCTGGAAACACCATATATTTT. Amino acid sequence: CASSTDSASGNTIYF.

The CDR3 DNA follows: TGTGCCAGCTCACCGAGCTCCACAGGGGGCAATAACTATGGCTACACCTTC. Its protein product is CASSPSSTGGNNYGYTF. This chain joins TRBV18 and TRBJ1-2; 9 bases agree with TRBD1. The germline V gene encodes CDR1 KGHSH and CDR2 LQKENI. This CDR3 has 17 amino acids. Trimming removed 3 bases from V and 1 base from J; junction bases left unmatched: 9.

V is TRBV15 and J is TRBJ1-5; 8 bases match TRBD1. Germline CDR1 reads LNHNV; CDR2 reads YYDKDF (reference sequence). The CDR3 contains 15 residues. Germline trimming cut 10 bases from V and 1 base from J; bases unmatched to any gene: 9. CDR3 protein: CASFQGAESNQPQHF. In nucleotides, the CDR3 is TGTGCCAGCTTCCAGGGGGCTGAAAGCAATCAGCCCCAGCATTTT. The entire variable domain, with the rest obtained from reference TRBV15 and TRBJ1-5, is as follows: DAMVIQNPRYQVTQFGKPVTLSCSQTLNHNVMYWYQQKSSQAPKLLFHYYDKDFNNEADTPDNFQSRRPNTSFCFLDIRSPGLGDTAMYLCASFQGAESNQPQHFGDGTRLSIL.

A note on this clone: Without the conserved terminal phenylalanine or tryptophan, this CDR3 likely stems from a read error. This CDR3 reads CASSSFDRGPNSPLHL. For the CDR3, the DNA is TGTGCCAGCAGTTCCTTCGACAGGGGTCCTAATTCACCCCTCCACCTT. The chain uses TRBV6-5 and TRBJ1-6; TRBD1 aligns across 8 bases. The CDR3 loop spans 16 amino acids. Germline-derived CDR1 and CDR2 are MNHEY and SVGAGI. J lost 6 bases, V lost 4 bases, and 8 bases had no gene match.

The V call is TRBV5-1, the J call TRBJ2-1, with 14 bases fitting TRBD2. This CDR3 has 14 amino acids. Germline CDR1 reads SGHRS; CDR2 reads YFSETQ. J lost 6 bases, V lost 8 bases, and 4 bases had no gene match. In DNA, the CDR3 is TGCGCCAGTACCGGGACTAGCGGGGGCAATGAGCAGTTCTTC. It translates to CASTGTSGGNEQFF.

The rearrangement links TRBV27 to TRBJ1-4; 9 bases are a match to TRBD1. The junction had 13 bases not matched to a gene; V was cut back by 5 bases and J by 3 bases. The CDR3 sequence is 18 residues long. Per the germline V gene, CDR1 is MNHEY and CDR2 is SMNVEV (reference sequence). Here the CDR3 DNA reads TGTGCCAGCAGTAAAAGCGGTGGACAGGGGATTGCTAATGAAAAACTGTTTTTT. This sequence encodes CASSKSGGQGIANEKLFF.

V gene TRBV3-1 (or the pseudogene TRBV3-2) combines with J gene TRBJ1-5, with a weak D call TRBD1 (5 bases). V was trimmed by 2 bases and J by 10 bases, leaving 15 bases between them. This CDR3 has 14 amino acids. Looked up from germline, CDR1 is LGHDT and CDR2 is YNNKEL (reference sequence). CDR3 amino acids: CASSQTGASGPQHF. The CDR3 bases are TGTGCCAGCAGCCAAACCGGGGCGTCGGGACCCCAGCATTTT.

This clone was counted between two and nine times. This chain uses TRBV4-2 with TRBJ1-2; 7 bases match TRBD1. Losses at the gene ends were 1 base for V and 8 bases for J; bases not matched to a gene: 10. CDR1 and CDR2 (germline): LGHNA, YNFKEQ. The CDR3 consists of 15 residues. The CDR3 is CASSQVGEGARGYTF. CDR3 DNA sequence: TGTGCCAGCAGCCAAGTGGGGGAGGGGGCTCGAGGCTACACCTTC.

This rearrangement joins TRBV3-1 (or the pseudogene TRBV3-2) to TRBJ2-2; D remains ambiguous. The V end was cut by 4 bases, the J end by 3 bases, with 6 bases between. The CDR3 has 13 amino acids. Germline-derived CDR1 and CDR2 are LGHDT and YNNKEL (reference sequence). CDR3 nucleotide sequence: TGTGCCAGCAGCCCAAGATACACCGGGGAGCTGTTTTTT. Its translation: CASSPRYTGELFF.